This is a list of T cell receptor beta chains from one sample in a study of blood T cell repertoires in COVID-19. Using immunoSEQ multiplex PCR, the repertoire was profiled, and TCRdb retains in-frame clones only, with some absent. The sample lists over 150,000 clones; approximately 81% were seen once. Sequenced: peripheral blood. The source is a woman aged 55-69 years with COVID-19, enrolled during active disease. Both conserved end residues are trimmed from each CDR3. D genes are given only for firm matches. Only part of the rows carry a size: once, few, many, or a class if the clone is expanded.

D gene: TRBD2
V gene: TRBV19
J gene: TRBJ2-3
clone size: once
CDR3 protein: ASSIRAGGGADTQY

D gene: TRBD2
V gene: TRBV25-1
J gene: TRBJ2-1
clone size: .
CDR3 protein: ASSEAGVTYNEQF

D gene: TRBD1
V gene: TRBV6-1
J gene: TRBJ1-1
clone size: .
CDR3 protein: ASSVQPKGTALEAF

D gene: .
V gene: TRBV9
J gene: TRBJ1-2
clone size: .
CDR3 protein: ASSLNSGPTDGYT

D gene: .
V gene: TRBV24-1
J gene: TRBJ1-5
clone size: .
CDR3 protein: ATSDGGKQPQH

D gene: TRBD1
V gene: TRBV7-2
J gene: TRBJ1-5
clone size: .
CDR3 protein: ASSLVWDRGIGSNQPQH

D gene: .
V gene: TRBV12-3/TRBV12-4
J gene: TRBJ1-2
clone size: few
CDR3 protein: ASSPGSYYGYT

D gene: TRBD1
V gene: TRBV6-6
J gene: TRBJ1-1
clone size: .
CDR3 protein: ASTNRGEAEAF

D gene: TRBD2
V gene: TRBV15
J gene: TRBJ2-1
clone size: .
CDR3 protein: ATSRIAGGNYNEQF

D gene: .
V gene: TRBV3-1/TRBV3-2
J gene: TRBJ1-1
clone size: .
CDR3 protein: ASSLRTVRGTMGAF

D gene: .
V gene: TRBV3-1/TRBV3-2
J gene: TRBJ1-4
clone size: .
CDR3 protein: ASSQGGGGEEKLF

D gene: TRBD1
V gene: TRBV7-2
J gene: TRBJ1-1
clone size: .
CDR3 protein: ASSSQGAITEAF

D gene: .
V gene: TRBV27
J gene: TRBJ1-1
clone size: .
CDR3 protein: ASQGWTEAF

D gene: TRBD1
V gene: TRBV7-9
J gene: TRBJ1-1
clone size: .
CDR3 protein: ASSPQPGQGASWPEAF

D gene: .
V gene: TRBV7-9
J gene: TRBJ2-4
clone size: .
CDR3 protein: ASSFPPGIAKNIQY

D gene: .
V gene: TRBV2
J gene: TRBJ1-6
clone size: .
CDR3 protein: ASRAPREGSPLH

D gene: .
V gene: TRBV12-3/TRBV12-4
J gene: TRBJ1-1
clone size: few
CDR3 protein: ASSLRANTEAF

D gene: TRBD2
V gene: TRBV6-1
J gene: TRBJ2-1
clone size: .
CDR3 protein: ASSETSGSSYNEQF

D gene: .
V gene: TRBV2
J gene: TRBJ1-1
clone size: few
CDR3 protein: ASSDGGWVNTEAF

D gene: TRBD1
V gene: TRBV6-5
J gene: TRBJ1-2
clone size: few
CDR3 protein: ASSYRQGGTYGYT

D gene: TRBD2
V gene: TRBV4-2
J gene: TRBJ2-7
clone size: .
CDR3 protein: ASSQDGTGGTFYEQY

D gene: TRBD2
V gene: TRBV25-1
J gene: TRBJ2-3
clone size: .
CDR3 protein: ASSEWGGVGTDTQY

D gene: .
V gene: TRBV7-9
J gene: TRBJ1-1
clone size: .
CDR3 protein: ASRSDRNTEAF

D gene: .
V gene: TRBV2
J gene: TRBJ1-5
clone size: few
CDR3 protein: ASSVSGFSNQPQH

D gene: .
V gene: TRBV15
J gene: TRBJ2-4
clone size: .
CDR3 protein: ATSLPLVSKNIQY

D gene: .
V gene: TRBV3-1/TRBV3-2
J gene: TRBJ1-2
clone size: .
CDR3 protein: ASSQDLWGHINYGYT

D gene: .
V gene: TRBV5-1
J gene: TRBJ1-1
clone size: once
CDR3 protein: ASDPGDGMNTEAF

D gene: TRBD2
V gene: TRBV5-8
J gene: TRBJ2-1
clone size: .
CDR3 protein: ASSRSGRPYNEQF

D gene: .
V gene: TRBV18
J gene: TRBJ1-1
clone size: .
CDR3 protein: ASSPSVVFSRNTEAF

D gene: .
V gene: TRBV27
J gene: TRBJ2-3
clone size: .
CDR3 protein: ASSVNAFRVGGTDTQY

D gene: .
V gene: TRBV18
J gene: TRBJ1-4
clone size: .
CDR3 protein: ASSQQYNEKLF

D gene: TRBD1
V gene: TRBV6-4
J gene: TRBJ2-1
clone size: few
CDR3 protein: ASSVQGSTYNEQF

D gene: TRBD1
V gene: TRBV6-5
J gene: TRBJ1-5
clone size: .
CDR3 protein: ASSFDRAGNQPQH

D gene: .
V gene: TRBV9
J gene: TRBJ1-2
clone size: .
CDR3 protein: ASTLGGAARGYT

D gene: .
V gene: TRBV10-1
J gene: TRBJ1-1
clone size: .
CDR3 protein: ASSEGPVYTEAF

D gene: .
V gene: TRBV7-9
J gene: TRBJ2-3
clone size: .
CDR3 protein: ASSPRTTDTQY

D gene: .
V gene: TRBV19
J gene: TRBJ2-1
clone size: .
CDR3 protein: ASSISGSLYEQF

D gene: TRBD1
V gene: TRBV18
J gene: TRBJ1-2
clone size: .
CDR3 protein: ASSPTGDYGYT

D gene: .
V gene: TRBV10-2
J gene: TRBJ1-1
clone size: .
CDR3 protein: ASSESRGGSYTEAF

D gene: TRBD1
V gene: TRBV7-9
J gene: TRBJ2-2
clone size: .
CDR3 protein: ASSSSPRPTGGTGELF

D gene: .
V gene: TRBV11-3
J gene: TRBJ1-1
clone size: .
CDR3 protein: ASSPGGGGPKRAF

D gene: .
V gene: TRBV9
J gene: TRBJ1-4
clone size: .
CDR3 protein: ASSVGAGKGEKLF

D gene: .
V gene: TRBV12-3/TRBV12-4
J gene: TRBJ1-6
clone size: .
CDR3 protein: ASSLARATPLH

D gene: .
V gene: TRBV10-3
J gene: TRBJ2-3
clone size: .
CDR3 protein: AIKAADTQY

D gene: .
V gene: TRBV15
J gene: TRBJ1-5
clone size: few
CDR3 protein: ATSRDPAANQPQH

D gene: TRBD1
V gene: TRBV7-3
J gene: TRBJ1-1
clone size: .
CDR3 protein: ASSLSSTGDTEAF